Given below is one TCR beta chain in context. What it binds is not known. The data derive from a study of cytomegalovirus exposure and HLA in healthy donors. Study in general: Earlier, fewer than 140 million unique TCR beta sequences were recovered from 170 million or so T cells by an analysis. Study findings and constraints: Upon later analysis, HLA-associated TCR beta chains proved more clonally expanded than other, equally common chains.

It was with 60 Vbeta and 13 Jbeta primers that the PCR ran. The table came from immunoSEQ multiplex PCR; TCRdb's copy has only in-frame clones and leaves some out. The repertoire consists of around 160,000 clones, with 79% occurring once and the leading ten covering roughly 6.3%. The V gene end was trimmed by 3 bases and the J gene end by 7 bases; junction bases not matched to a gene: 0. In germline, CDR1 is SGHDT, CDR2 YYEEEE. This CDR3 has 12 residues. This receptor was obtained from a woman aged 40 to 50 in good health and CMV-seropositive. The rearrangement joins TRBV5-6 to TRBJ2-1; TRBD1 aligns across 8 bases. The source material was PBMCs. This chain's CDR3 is CASSWTGNEQFF. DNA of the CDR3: TGTGCCAGCAGCTGGACAGGGAATGAGCAGTTCTTC.